This is a list of T cell receptor beta chains from one sample in a study of regulatory T cells in long-lasting Graves disease. TCRdb reanalysed the multiplex PCR reads using MiXCR and keeps one entry per CDR3 protein. Of fewer than 400,000 distinct CDR3 sequences in the sample, under 20% are singletons; the top ten hold about 39%. The starting material was peripheral blood mononuclear cells (PBMCs), obtained at new diagnosis, from a patient treated with antithyroid drugs. These receptors all come from a female donor with Graves disease. CDR3s include the opening cysteine and the closing phenylalanine or tryptophan. Each record gives: J gene, clone size, D gene, V gene, CDR3 protein, CDR3 DNA. The D gene is left open where the match is weak. Where a row states a size, it is once, few, many or the class of an expanded clone; other rows omit it.

>TRBJ2-5|.|TRBD2|TRBV15
CATSRERGLAGIQETQYF
TGTGCCACCAGCAGAGAACGAGGACTAGCGGGGATCCAAGAGACCCAGTACTTC
>TRBJ2-6|.|.|TRBV6-1
CASSEIWGPSGANVLTF
TGTGCCAGCAGTGAAATATGGGGACCCTCTGGGGCCAACGTCCTGACTTTC
>TRBJ2-7|many|.|TRBV28
CASEGISYEQYF
TGTGCCAGCGAAGGCATCTCCTACGAGCAGTACTTC
>TRBJ2-3|many|.|TRBV29-1
CSGGSADTQYF
TGCAGCGGGGGGTCGGCAGATACGCAGTATTTT
>TRBJ2-3|many|TRBD2|TRBV12-3/TRBV12-4
CASSFSGTSDTQYF
TGTGCCAGCAGTTTTAGCGGGACATCAGATACGCAGTATTTT
>TRBJ2-7|.|.|TRBV15
CATSRADASYEQYF
TGTGCCACCAGCAGAGCGGACGCATCCTACGAGCAGTACTTC
>TRBJ2-1|.|TRBD2|TRBV10-3
CAISPPGTRGYNEQFF
TGTGCCATCAGCCCCCCCGGGACTAGGGGGTACAATGAGCAGTTCTTC
>TRBJ1-2|many|.|TRBV12-3/TRBV12-4
CASSPEPQGPNGYTF
TGTGCCAGCAGTCCCGAACCTCAGGGGCCCAATGGCTACACCTTC
>TRBJ2-1|.|TRBD2|TRBV13
CASSLGFSGRPYNEQFF
TGTGCCAGCAGCTTAGGCTTTAGCGGGAGGCCCTACAATGAGCAGTTCTTC
>TRBJ1-6|many|.|TRBV2
CASSVTGSPLHF
TGTGCCAGCAGTGTAACGGGATCACCCCTCCACTTT
>TRBJ2-7|many|.|TRBV28
CASTRDYEQYF
TGTGCCAGCACCCGGGATTACGAGCAGTACTTC
>TRBJ1-6|many|.|TRBV6-1
CASSRTASSSYNSPLHF
TGTGCCAGCAGTCGAACAGCTTCTAGCTCCTATAATTCACCCCTCCACTTT
>TRBJ1-6|.|TRBD1|TRBV6-5
CASSYRTGTGRNSPLHF
TGTGCCAGCAGTTATAGAACCGGGACAGGAAGAAATTCACCCCTCCACTTT
>TRBJ1-2|few|.|TRBV19
CASISNYNYGYTF
TGTGCCAGTATATCGAATTATAACTATGGCTACACCTTC
>TRBJ1-5|once|TRBD1|TRBV20-1
CSASPGTGHSNQPQHF
TGCAGTGCTTCCCCCGGGACAGGCCATAGCAATCAGCCCCAGCATTTT
>TRBJ2-7|.|TRBD1|TRBV18
CASSPPGQGGTYEQYF
TGTGCCAGCTCACCACCCGGACAGGGAGGAACCTACGAGCAGTACTTC
>TRBJ1-1|many|.|TRBV19
CASRDIDRPRNGAFF
TGTGCCAGCCGGGACATAGATCGGCCCAGAAATGGAGCTTTCTTT
>TRBJ2-1|many|.|TRBV27
CASTAGTSSYNEQFF
TGTGCCAGCACCGCCGGCACCAGCTCCTACAATGAGCAGTTCTTC
>TRBJ2-1|few|.|TRBV20-1
CSARDPLLSNPYNEQFF
TGCAGTGCTAGAGACCCGTTGCTCAGCAACCCCTACAATGAGCAGTTCTTC
>TRBJ1-1|few|.|TRBV5-1
CASSLTSRTADTEAFF
TGCGCCAGCAGCTTGACTTCGCGGACAGCGGACACTGAAGCTTTCTTT
>TRBJ2-3|many|.|TRBV11-3
CASEGTTDTQYF
TGTGCCAGCGAGGGGACCACAGATACGCAGTATTTT
>TRBJ1-5|once|.|TRBV11-2
CASSHEKGYGNQPQHF
TGTGCCAGCAGCCACGAGAAAGGGTATGGCAATCAGCCCCAGCATTTT
>TRBJ2-1|.|.|TRBV7-8
CASSSHRQLQSYNEQFF
TGTGCCAGCAGCTCGCATAGACAGTTACAATCCTACAATGAGCAGTTCTTC
>TRBJ2-7|many|TRBD1|TRBV29-1
CSVGTGYEQYF
TGCAGCGTTGGGACAGGGTACGAGCAGTACTTC
>TRBJ1-1|many|.|TRBV2
CASSEDLRDTEAFF
TGTGCCAGCAGTGAGGACTTAAGGGACACTGAAGCTTTCTTT
>TRBJ1-2|many|.|TRBV29-1
CSVQGNGYTF
TGCAGCGTCCAGGGAAATGGCTACACCTTC
>TRBJ1-2|many|.|TRBV20-1
CSATTRVGEGGYGYTF
TGCAGTGCTACCACGAGAGTCGGGGAAGGAGGCTATGGCTACACCTTC
>TRBJ2-1|many|.|TRBV7-3
CASSLNRERNEQFF
TGTGCCAGCAGCTTAAATCGGGAGCGCAATGAGCAGTTCTTC
>TRBJ2-1|few|TRBD1|TRBV4-2
CASSPTGTGKNEQFF
TGTGCCAGCAGCCCGACCGGGACAGGGAAAAATGAGCAGTTCTTC
>TRBJ1-2|many|.|TRBV29-1
CSTSAVRGGYTF
TGCAGCACCAGCGCCGTTCGAGGAGGCTACACCTTC
>TRBJ1-5|.|.|TRBV7-2
CASSPQLRQPQHF
TGTGCCAGCAGCCCACAGTTGCGGCAGCCCCAGCATTTT
>TRBJ2-1|many|TRBD1|TRBV20-1
CSAPGTGSFEQFF
TGCAGTGCTCCCGGGACAGGCTCTTTTGAGCAGTTCTTC
>TRBJ1-4|few|.|TRBV4-1
CASSPWRRSTNEKLFF
TGCGCCAGCAGCCCGTGGAGGAGGTCAACTAATGAAAAACTGTTTTTT
>TRBJ2-7|many|.|TRBV6-1
CASSERMEALYEQYF
TGTGCCAGCAGTGAAAGAATGGAGGCTCTCTACGAGCAGTACTTC
>TRBJ1-3|.|.|TRBV19
CASRNRNSGNTIYF
TGTGCCAGTAGGAACAGGAACTCTGGAAACACCATATATTTT
>TRBJ2-7|many|.|TRBV7-9
CASSADELLSYEQYF
TGTGCCAGCAGCGCAGACGAACTTTTGTCCTACGAGCAGTACTTC
>TRBJ2-7|.|.|TRBV6-2/TRBV6-3
CASSYGRNSYEQYF
TGTGCCAGCAGTTACGGGCGGAACTCCTACGAGCAGTACTTC
>TRBJ2-5|many|TRBD2|TRBV11-2
CASSLLAGAKTQYF
TGTGCCAGCAGCTTACTAGCGGGAGCAAAGACCCAGTACTTC
>TRBJ2-3|many|TRBD2|TRBV12-3/TRBV12-4
CASSSTSASTDTQYF
TGTGCCAGCAGTTCGACTAGCGCGAGCACAGATACGCAGTATTTT
>TRBJ1-6|many|TRBD1|TRBV7-9
CASSSTGTGSNSPLHF
TGTGCCAGCAGCTCCACCGGGACAGGGTCTAATTCACCCCTCCACTTT
>TRBJ2-7|few|TRBD2|TRBV18
CASSQAGSTYEQYF
TGTGCCAGCTCACAAGCGGGGTCCACCTACGAGCAGTACTTC
>TRBJ2-3|many|.|TRBV9
CASSVALGVGSDTQYF
TGTGCCAGCAGCGTAGCTTTGGGAGTTGGTTCGGATACGCAGTATTTT
>TRBJ2-7|.|.|TRBV7-9
CASSPGSVGVTYEQYF
TGTGCCAGCAGCCCCGGGAGCGTGGGGGTAACCTACGAGCAGTACTTC
>TRBJ2-7|many|TRBD1|TRBV12-3/TRBV12-4
CASSRGTGLLSNRVPHYEQYF
TGTGCCAGCAGTCGAGGGACAGGGCTTCTTTCAAATCGAGTCCCTCACTACGAGCAGTACTTC
>TRBJ1-4|few|.|TRBV10-2
CATQGRSNEKLFF
TGCGCCACTCAGGGTAGATCTAATGAAAAACTGTTTTTT
>TRBJ1-4|many|TRBD1|TRBV11-3
CASRGTELNEKLFF
TGTGCCAGCAGGGGGACAGAGCTTAATGAAAAACTGTTTTTT
>TRBJ2-7|few|.|TRBV29-1
CSALGTGSSYEQYF
TGCAGCGCCTTAGGAACAGGGAGCTCCTACGAGCAGTACTTC
>TRBJ2-7|many|TRBD2|TRBV24-1
CATSTSGRSYEQYF
TGTGCCACCAGTACTTCCGGGAGGTCCTACGAGCAGTACTTC
>TRBJ1-3|many|.|TRBV28
CASRVGGNTIYF
TGTGCCAGCAGAGTGGGTGGAAACACCATATATTTT